This T cell receptor (beta chain) was captured by sequencing in a study of T-cell reconstitution after alpha-beta-depleted transplantation in children. Looked up from germline, CDR1 is MNHNS and CDR2 is SASEGT. This CDR3 contains 16 residues. V was shortened by 2 bases and J by 6 bases, with 20 bases between the two germline ends. The library targeted TCRbeta and was prepared with unique molecular identifiers. TCRdb recomputed calls from the PCR reads with MiXCR, one row per CDR3 protein. The sample has approximately 270,000 distinct CDR3 sequences, nearly 10% seen once; the top ten hold around 9.1%.

This receptor was obtained from a human donor who donated a stem cell graft to a child with SCID. The chain has TRBV6-1 and TRBJ2-7; the D gene is possibly TRBD2 (7 bases). The sample consisted of PBMCs from the stem cell graft donor, taken from the stem cell graft. This CDR3 is CASSELEGGFSSEQYF. The CDR3 DNA reads TGTGCCAGCAGTGAACTCGAGGGGGGGTTCTCGAGCGAGCAGTACTTC.